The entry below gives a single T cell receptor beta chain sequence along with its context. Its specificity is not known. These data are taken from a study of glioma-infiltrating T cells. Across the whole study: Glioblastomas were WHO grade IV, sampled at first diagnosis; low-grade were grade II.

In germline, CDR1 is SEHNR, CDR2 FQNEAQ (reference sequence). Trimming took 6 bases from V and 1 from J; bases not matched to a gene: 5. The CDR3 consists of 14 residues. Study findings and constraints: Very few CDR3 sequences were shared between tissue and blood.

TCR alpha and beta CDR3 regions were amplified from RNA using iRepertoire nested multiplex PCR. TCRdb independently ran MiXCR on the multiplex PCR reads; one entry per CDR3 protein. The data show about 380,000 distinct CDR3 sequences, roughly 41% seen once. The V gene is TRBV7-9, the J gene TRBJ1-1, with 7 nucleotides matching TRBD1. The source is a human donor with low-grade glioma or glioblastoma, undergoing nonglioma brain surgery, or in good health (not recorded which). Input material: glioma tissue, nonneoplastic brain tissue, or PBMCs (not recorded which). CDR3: CASRPGQPNTEAFF. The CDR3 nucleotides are TGTGCCAGCAGACCGGGACAGCCGAACACTGAAGCTTTCTTT.